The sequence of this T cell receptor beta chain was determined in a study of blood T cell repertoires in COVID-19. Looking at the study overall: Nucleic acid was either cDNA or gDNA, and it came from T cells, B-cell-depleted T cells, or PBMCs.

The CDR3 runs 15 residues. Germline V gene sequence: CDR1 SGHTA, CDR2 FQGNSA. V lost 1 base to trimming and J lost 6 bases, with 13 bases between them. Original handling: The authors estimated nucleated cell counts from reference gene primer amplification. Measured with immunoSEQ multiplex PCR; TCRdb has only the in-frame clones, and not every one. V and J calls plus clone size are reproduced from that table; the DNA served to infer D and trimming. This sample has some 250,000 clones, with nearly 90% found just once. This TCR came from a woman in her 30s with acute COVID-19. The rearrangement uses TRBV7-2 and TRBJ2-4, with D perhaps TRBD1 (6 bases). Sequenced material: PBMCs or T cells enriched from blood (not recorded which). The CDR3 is CASSLGGHRINIQYF. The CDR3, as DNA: TGTGCCAGCAGCTTAGGGGGACACAGAATAAACATTCAGTACTTC.